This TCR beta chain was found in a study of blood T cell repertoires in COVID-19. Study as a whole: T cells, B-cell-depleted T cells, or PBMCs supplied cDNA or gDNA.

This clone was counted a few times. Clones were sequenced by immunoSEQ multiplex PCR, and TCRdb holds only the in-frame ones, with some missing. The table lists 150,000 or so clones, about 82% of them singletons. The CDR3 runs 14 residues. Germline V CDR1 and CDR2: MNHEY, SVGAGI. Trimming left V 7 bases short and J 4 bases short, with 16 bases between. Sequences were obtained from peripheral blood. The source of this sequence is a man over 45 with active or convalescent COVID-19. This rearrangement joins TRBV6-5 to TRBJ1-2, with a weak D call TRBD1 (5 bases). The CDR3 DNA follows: TGTGCCAGCATAACGGTGGGGCCCTTCTATGGCTACACCTTC. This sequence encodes CASITVGPFYGYTF.